A single sample gave rise to the 22 T cell receptor beta chains below, sequenced in a study of shared clonotypes between healthy human individuals. Using immunoSEQ multiplex PCR, the repertoire was profiled, and TCRdb retains in-frame clones only, with some absent. The profile covers millions of clones, with 85% to 95% appearing a single time and around 0.13% taken by the ten largest. Sequenced sample: naive CD4+ T cells sorted from blood. Sample subset: CD45RA+ positively selected. All receptors come from a man aged 18 to 35 in good health.

In regard to this clone: At the DNA level, this CDR3 is encoded by other sequences in the same sample as well. The V and J genes are TRBV30 and TRBJ2-1; TRBD2 agrees at 9 bases. Germline CDR1 GTSNPN, CDR2 SVGIG (reference sequence). The CDR3 has 15 residues. V lost 0 bases and J lost 1; bases outside the gene matches: 1. CDR3 loop: CAWSVLAGSYNEQFF. The CDR3 coding sequence is TGTGCCTGGAGTGTCCTAGCGGGATCCTACAATGAGCAGTTCTTC.

The chain recombines TRBV9 with TRBJ1-3; D is undetermined. V shed 1 base and J shed 2 bases, with 13 bases lying between them. Germline lookup yields CDR1 SGDLS and CDR2 YYNGEE. The CDR3 has 16 amino acids. The CDR3 nucleotides are TGTGCCAGCAGCGTAACAGAGAGGGTAGCTGGAAACACCATATATTTT. This translates into CASSVTERVAGNTIYF.

The chain combines TRBV5-1 with TRBJ1-6, with 7 bases identical to TRBD1. The CDR3 length is 17 residues. J gave up 0 bases and V 4 bases, and 7 bases lay outside the gene matches. CDR1 is SGHRS, CDR2 YFSETQ, per germline. The CDR3 loop reads CASSAGTALSYNSPLHF. DNA for the CDR3: TGCGCCAGCAGCGCCGGGACAGCTCTCTCCTATAATTCACCCCTCCACTTT. The full variable domain, its missing parts supplied by reference TRBV5-1 and TRBJ1-6, is KAGVTQTPRYLIKTRGQQVTLSCSPISGHRSVSWYQQTPGQGLQFLFEYFSETQRNKGNFPGRFSGRQFSNSRSEMNVSTLELGDSALYLCASSAGTALSYNSPLHFGNGTRLTVT.

The chain joins TRBV30 to TRBJ2-2, with D possibly matching TRBD1 (6 bases). The CDR3 extends over 15 amino acids. Germline loops: CDR1 GTSNPN, CDR2 SVGIG (reference sequence). Between the trimmed V and J ends, which lost 2 bases and 1 base, there was a span of 11 bases. The CDR3 region is CAWSMPGQNTGELFF. The CDR3 nucleotides read TGTGCCTGGAGTATGCCGGGACAGAACACCGGGGAGCTGTTTTTT.

The genes are TRBV6-5 and TRBJ2-2, with 7 bases fitting TRBD1. This CDR3 region has 14 residues. With V trimmed by 7 bases and J by 0 bases, 2 bases remained unmatched. The germline V gene has CDR1 MNHEY and CDR2 SVGAGI. CDR3 DNA sequence: TGTGCCAGCACAGGACAGGCGAACACCGGGGAGCTGTTTTTT. Translated, it gives CASTGQANTGELFF.

CDR3 amino acids: CASRGTGGNYGYTF. As DNA, the CDR3 is TGTGCCAGCAGAGGGACAGGGGGCAACTATGGCTACACCTTC. The chain recombines TRBV6-1 with TRBJ1-2; 12 positions agree with TRBD1. The V segment lost 6 bases and the J segment 2 bases; nucleotides outside the gene matches: 1. CDR3 length: 14 residues. Germline V lookup: CDR1 MNHNS, CDR2 SASEGT.

The chain recombines TRBV7-2 with TRBJ2-7; D is ambiguous. V was clipped by 1 base and J by 1 base, with 17 bases between them. The CDR3 sequence is 17 residues long. Looked up from germline, CDR1 is SGHTA and CDR2 is FQGNSA. For the CDR3, the DNA is TGTGCCAGCAGCTTAGATTGGGATGGGGTGGGTTCCTACGAGCAGTACTTC. This encodes CASSLDWDGVGSYEQYF. Supplemented by reference TRBV7-2 and TRBJ2-7, the full variable domain reads GAGVSQSPSNKVTEKGKDVELRCDPISGHTALYWYRQSLGQGLEFLIYFQGNSAPDKSGLPSDRFSAERTGGSVSTLTIQRTQQEDSAVYLCASSLDWDGVGSYEQYFGPGTRLTVT.

With regard to this clone: Other nucleotide sequences in the sample specify the same CDR3. The chain employs TRBV30 and TRBJ1-3, with D unresolved. The CDR3 is 13 residues long. Germline CDR1 is GTSNPN and CDR2 is SVGIG (reference sequence). The V and J ends lost 0 bases and 0 bases respectively, with 3 bases between them. The CDR3 spells CAWSVSSGNTIYF. Here the CDR3 DNA reads TGTGCCTGGAGTGTTAGCTCTGGAAACACCATATATTTT.

The chain links TRBV4-2 to TRBJ2-3; TRBD2 matches 9 bases. V lost 0 bases, J lost 6 bases, and 7 bases stayed unmatched. The germline gives CDR1 LGHNA, CDR2 YNFKEQ. The CDR3 is made up of 16 amino acids. DNA for the CDR3: TGTGCCAGCAGCCAAGATAGCGGGGGCACGGGGGATACGCAGTATTTT. Residues: CASSQDSGGTGDTQYF.

The count of this clone is one. The CDR3 DNA is TGTGCCAGTAGGAGACAGGCCACGGCTAGGCCCCAGCATTTT. Translation: CASRRQATARPQHF. The rearrangement joins TRBV6-5 to TRBJ1-5, with D possibly TRBD1 on 6 matching bases. Trimming left V 9 bases short and J 9 bases short, with 21 bases between. The germline CDR1 and CDR2 sequences are MNHEY and SVGAGI. This CDR3 is built from 14 residues.

The chain has TRBV11-3 and TRBJ2-5; D is undetermined. The germline V gene encodes CDR1 SGHNT and CDR2 YENEEA. The CDR3 length is 13 residues. Trimming removed 5 bases from V and 5 bases from J, with 12 bases in between. The CDR3 reads CASSPRVGETQYF. In DNA form, the CDR3 reads TGTGCCAGCAGCCCAAGGGTCGGGGAGACCCAGTACTTC. The variable domain in full, completed from reference TRBV11-3 and TRBJ2-5, reads EAGVVQSPRYKIIEKKQPVAFWCNPISGHNTLYWYLQNLGQGPELLIRYENEEAVDDSQLPKDRFSAERLKGVDSTLKIQPAELGDSAVYLCASSPRVGETQYFGPGTRLLVL.

The V and J genes are TRBV6-1 and TRBJ2-7, with D possibly matching TRBD1 (6 bases). This CDR3 region has 15 residues. Per germline, CDR1 MNHNS and CDR2 SASEGT. V lost 5 bases and J lost 1, with 15 bases in between. The CDR3: CASSWEGGGSYEQYF. The CDR3 region has the DNA TGTGCCAGCAGTTGGGAAGGGGGTGGTTCCTACGAGCAGTACTTC.

The V gene is TRBV11-1, the J gene TRBJ2-2; a weak D match, TRBD2 (5 bases). The germline V gene encodes CDR1 SGHAT and CDR2 FQDESV (reference sequence). This CDR3 region has 15 residues. Trimming stripped 3 bases from V and 4 bases from J, with 12 bases between. CDR3 sequence (DNA): TGTGCCAGCAGCTTCTCCGGCGGGCCCACCGGGGAGCTGTTTTTT. Translating gives CASSFSGGPTGELFF.

As to this clone: Within the sample, other DNA sequences also encode this same CDR3. This chain joins TRBV7-9 and TRBJ1-2, with 7 bases lining up with TRBD1. Germline trimming cut 1 base from V and 2 bases from J; bases unmatched to any gene: 1. This CDR3 region has 14 residues. Germline CDR1 and CDR2: SEHNR and FQNEAQ (reference sequence). The CDR3, as DNA: TGTGCCAGCAGCTTAGGGGGACAGAACTATGGCTACACCTTC. Translated, it gives CASSLGGQNYGYTF.

The chain couples TRBV6-5 to TRBJ1-1; no definite D call. Germline CDR1 is MNHEY and CDR2 is SVGAGI. The CDR3 length is 14 residues. V was pared by 4 bases and J by 4 bases, with 13 bases between. This chain's CDR3 is CASSLGNPSTEAFF. In nucleotides, the CDR3 is TGTGCCAGCAGTTTAGGAAACCCGAGCACTGAAGCTTTCTTT.

The gene calls are TRBV5-4 and TRBJ1-1; maybe TRBD1 (5 bases). The V end lost 4 bases, the J end lost 0 bases, and 13 bases lay between the germline ends. The CDR3 sequence is 15 residues long. From germline, CDR1 is SGHNT and CDR2 YYREEE (reference sequence). The CDR3 DNA follows: TGTGCCAGCAGCCATGTCGACAGTTTGAACACTGAAGCTTTCTTT. It encodes CASSHVDSLNTEAFF.

This clone was observed once. The chain recombines TRBV4-1 with TRBJ1-4; D is unresolved. The V gene lost 4 bases and the J gene lost 4 bases, with 16 bases spanning the gap. The CDR3 is 16 amino acids. Germline CDR1 MGHRA, CDR2 YSYEKL. The CDR3 here is CASSPGGKSGNEKLFF. The CDR3 region has the DNA TGCGCCAGCAGCCCTGGCGGGAAAAGCGGTAATGAAAAACTGTTTTTT.

The chain combines TRBV6-5 with TRBJ2-7, with D perhaps assigned TRBD1 or TRBD2 (6 bases each). This CDR3 comprises 14 residues. Trimming pared 2 bases from V and 7 bases from J, leaving 15 bases between. Germline V CDR1 and CDR2: MNHEY, SVGAGI. The CDR3 sequence: CASSYGQFRGEQYF. CDR3 in DNA: TGTGCCAGCAGTTACGGACAGTTCCGGGGGGAGCAGTACTTC.

This chain connects TRBV19 to TRBJ1-2; 8 bases line up with TRBD1. Trimming at V came to 6 bases and at J to 5 bases, leaving 5 bases not matched to a gene. This CDR3 is 13 amino acids long. Germline V CDR1 and CDR2: LNHDA, SQIVND (reference sequence). The CDR3: CASRSDRVYGYTF. CDR3 nucleotides: TGTGCCAGTAGATCGGACAGGGTTTATGGCTACACCTTC.

The genes are TRBV27 and TRBJ1-2, with D perhaps TRBD1 (5 bases). The V gene's germline CDR1 is MNHEY and CDR2 SMNVEV (reference sequence). The CDR3 is made up of 15 amino acids. V was cut by 3 bases and J by 3 bases, with 14 bases left in between. CDR3 in amino acids: CASSLGQGGYYGYTF. For the CDR3, the DNA is TGTGCCAGCAGTTTGGGGCAGGGCGGCTACTATGGCTACACCTTC.

A note on this clone: Other DNA sequences in the sample encode the same CDR3. This chain connects TRBV2 to TRBJ2-1; D gene unclear. The CDR3 is 13 amino acids. Per the germline V gene, CDR1 is SNHLY and CDR2 is FYNNEI. V dropped 7 bases and J dropped 1 base, with 8 bases sitting between them. CDR3 protein: CASTTGSYNEQFF. The CDR3 DNA reads as TGTGCCAGCACCACCGGGTCCTACAATGAGCAGTTCTTC.

V usage is TRBV28 and J usage is TRBJ2-3; D may be TRBD2 (6 bases). The CDR3 is 16 amino acids. Germline V gene lookup returns CDR1 MDHEN and CDR2 SYDVKM. The V end lost 3 bases, the J end lost 6 bases, and 19 bases lay between the germline ends. This CDR3 is CASSFPSGSSGDTQYF. DNA of the CDR3: TGTGCCAGCAGTTTCCCAAGCGGGTCTTCCGGTGATACGCAGTATTTT.